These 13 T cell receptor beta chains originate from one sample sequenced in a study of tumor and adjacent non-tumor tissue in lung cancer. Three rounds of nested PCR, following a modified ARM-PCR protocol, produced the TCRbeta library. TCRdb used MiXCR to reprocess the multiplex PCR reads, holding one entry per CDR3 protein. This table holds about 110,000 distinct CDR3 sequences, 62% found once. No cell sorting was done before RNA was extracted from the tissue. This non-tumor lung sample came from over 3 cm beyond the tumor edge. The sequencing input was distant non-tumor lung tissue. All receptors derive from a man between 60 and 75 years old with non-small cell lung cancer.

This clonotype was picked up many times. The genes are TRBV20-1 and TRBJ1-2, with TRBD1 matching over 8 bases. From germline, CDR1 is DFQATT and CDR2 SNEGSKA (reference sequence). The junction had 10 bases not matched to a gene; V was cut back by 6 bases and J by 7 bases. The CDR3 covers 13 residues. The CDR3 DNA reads TGCAGTGCCGATCCAGGGGGCGCGGGTGGCTACACCTTC. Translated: CSADPGGAGGYTF.

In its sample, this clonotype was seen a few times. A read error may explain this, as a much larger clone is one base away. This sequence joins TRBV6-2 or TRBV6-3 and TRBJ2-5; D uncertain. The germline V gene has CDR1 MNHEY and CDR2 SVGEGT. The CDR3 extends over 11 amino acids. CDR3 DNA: TGTGCCAGCAGGACCCAAGAGATCCAGTACTTC. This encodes CASRTQEIQYF.

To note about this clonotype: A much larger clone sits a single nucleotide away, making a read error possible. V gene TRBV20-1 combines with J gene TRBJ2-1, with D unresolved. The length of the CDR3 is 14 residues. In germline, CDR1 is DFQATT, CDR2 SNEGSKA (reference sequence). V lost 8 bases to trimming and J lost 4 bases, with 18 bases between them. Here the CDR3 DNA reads TGCAGTACTCCCTCCGAGGAGCCATACAATGAGCAGTTCTTC. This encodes CSTPSEEPYNEQFF.

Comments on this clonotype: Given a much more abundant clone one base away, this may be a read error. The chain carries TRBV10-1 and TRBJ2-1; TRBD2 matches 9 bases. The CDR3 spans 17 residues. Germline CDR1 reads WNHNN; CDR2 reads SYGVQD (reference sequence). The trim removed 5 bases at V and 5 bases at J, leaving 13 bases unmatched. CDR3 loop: CASSRGPAGGFNNEQFF. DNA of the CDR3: TGCGCCAGCAGTCGGGGACCAGCGGGGGGATTTAACAATGAGCAGTTCTTC.

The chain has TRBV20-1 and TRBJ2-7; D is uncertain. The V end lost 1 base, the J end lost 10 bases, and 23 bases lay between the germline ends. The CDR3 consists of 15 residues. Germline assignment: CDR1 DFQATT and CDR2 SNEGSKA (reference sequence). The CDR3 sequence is CSARAKERLFYGQYF. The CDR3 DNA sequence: TGCAGTGCTAGAGCGAAAGAGCGACTGTTCTACGGACAGTACTTC.

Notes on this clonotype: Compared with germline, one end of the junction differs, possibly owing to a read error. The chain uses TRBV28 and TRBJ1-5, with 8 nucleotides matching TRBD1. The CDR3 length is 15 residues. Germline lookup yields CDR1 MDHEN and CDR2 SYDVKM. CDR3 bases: TGTGCCAGTAGTTTGGGCAGGGGGCCCAATAAGCCCCAGCATTTT. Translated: CASSLGRGPNKPQHF. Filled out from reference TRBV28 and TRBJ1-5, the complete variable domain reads DVKVTQSSRYLVKRTGEKVFLECVQDMDHENMFWYRQDPGLGLRLIYFSYDVKMKEKGDIPEGYSVSREKKERFSLILESASTNQTSMYLCASSLGRGPNKPQHFGDGTRLSIL.

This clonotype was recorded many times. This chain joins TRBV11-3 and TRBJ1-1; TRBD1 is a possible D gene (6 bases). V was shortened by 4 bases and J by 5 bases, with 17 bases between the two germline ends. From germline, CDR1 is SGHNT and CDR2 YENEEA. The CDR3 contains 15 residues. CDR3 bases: TGTGCCAGCAGCTACCCATCGGGGGCCGGGACTGAAGCTTTCTTT. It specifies CASSYPSGAGTEAFF.

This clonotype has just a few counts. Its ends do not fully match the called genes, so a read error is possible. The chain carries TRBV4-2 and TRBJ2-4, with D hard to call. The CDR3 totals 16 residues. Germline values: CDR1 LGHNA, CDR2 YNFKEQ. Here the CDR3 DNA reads TGTGCCAGCAACCAAGATGCGATCCCCCCAGCGAACATTCAGTACTTC. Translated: CASNQDAIPPANIQYF.

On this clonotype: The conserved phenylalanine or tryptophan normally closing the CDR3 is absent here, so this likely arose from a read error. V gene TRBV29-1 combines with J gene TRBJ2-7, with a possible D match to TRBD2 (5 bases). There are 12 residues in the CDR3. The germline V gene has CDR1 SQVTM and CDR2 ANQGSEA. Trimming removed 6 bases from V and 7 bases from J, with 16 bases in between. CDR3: CSVHGRQREQYL. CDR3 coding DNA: TGCAGCGTGCATGGGCGTCAGCGGGAGCAGTACCTC.

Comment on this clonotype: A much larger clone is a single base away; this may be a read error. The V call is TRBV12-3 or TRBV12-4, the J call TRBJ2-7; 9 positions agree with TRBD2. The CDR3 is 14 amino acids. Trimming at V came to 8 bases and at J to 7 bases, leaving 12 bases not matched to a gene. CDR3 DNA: TGTGCCAGCGGATCCCTTTTCCTAGCGGGGGAGCAGTACTTC. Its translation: CASGSLFLAGEQYF.

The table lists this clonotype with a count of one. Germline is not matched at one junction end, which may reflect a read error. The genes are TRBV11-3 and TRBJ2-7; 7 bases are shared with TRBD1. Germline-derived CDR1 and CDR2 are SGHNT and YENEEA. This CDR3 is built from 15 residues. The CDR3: CARSLDETGLDEQYF. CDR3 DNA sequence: TGTGCCAGAAGCTTAGATGAGACAGGGCTGGACGAGCAGTACTTC.

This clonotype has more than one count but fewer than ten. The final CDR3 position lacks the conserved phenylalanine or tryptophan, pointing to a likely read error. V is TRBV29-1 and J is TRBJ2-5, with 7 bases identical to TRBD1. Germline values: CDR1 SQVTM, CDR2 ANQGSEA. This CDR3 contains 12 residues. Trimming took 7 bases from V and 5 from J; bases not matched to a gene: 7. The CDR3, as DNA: TGCAGCGCCTTAACAGGGGTCGAGACCCAGTACATC. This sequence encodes CSALTGVETQYI.

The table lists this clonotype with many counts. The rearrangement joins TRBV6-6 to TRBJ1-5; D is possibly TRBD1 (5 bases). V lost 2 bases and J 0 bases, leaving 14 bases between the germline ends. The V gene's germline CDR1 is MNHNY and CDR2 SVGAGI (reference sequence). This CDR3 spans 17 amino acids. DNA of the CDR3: TGTGCCAGCAGTTACGCGGGGGACGGATATAGCAATCAGCCCCAGCATTTT. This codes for CASSYAGDGYSNQPQHF.